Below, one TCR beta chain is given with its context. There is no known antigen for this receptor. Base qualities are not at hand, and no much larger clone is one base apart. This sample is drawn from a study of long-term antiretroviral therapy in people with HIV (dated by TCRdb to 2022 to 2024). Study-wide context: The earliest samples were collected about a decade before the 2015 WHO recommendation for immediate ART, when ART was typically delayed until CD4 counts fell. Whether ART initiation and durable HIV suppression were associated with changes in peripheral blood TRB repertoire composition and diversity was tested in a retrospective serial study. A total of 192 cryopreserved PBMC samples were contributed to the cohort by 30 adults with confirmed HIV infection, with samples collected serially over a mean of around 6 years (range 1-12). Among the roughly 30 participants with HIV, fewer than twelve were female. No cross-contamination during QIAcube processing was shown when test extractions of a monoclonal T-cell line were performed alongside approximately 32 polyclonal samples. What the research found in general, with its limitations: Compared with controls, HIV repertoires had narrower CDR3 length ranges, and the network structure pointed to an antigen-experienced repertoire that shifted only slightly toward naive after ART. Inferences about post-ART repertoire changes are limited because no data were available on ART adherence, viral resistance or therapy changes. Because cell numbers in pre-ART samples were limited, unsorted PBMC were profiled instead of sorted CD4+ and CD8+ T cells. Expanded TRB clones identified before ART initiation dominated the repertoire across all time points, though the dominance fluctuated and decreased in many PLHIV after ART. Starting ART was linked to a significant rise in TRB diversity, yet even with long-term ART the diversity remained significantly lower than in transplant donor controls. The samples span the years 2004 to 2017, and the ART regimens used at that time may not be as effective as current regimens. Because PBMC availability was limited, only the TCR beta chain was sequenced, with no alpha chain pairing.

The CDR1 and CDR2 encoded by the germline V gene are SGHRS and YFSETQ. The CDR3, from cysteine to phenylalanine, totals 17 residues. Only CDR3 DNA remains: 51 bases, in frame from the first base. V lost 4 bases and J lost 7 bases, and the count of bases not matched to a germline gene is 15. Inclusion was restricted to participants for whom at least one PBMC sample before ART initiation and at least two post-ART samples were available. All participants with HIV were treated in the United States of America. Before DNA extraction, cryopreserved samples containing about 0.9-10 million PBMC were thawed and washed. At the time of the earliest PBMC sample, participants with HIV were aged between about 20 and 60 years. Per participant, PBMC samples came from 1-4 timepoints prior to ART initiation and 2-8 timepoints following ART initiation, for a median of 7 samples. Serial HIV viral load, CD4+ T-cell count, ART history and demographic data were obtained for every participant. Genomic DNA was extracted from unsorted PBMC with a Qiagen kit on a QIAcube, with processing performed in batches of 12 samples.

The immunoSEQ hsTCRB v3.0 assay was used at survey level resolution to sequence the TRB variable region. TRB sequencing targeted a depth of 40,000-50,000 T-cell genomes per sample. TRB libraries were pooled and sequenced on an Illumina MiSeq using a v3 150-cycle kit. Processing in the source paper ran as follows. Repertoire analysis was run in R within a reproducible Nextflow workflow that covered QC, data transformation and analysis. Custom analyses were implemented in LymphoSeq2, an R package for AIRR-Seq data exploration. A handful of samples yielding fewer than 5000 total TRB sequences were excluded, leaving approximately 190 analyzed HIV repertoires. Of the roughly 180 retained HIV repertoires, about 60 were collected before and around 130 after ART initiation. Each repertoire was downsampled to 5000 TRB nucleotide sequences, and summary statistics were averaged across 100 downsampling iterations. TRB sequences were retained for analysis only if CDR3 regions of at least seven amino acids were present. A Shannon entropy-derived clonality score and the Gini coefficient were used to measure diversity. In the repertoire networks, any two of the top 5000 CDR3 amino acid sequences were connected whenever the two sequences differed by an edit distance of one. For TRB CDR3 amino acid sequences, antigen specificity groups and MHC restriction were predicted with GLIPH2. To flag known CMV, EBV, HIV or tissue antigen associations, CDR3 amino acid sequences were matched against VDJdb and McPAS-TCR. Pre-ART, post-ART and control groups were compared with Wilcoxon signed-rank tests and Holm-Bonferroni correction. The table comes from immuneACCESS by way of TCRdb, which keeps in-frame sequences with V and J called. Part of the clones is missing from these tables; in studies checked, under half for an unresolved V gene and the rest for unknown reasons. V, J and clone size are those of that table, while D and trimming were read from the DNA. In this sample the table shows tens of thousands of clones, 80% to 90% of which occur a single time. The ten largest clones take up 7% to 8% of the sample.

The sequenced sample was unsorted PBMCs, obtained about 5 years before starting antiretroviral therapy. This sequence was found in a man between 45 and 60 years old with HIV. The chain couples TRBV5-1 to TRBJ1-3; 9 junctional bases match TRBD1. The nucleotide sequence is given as TGCGCCAGCAGCCTAACCGGGACAGGGTTCTTCGGCAACACCATATATTTT. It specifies CASSLTGTGFFGNTIYF.